This passage covers 15 T cell receptor beta chains from one sample sequenced in a study of cytomegalovirus exposure and HLA in healthy donors (dated by TCRdb to between 2016 and 2019). Preparation of the library involved the immunoSEQ multiplex PCR assay. A mixture of 60 forward primers for TCR Vbeta segments and 13 reverse primers for TCR Jbeta segments was used in the multiplex PCR. TCRdb provides this immuneACCESS table in a form limited to in-frame rearrangements. Some clones are lacking; in checked studies, under half of them reflect an unresolved V gene, and why the rest are absent is not known. The sample data list about 130,000 clones, and 78% of these were observed just once. The ten largest clonotypes hold 1.3% to 1.5% of the sample. The sequenced material came from PBMCs. Receptor source: a female donor in good health and CMV-seronegative.

This clone was picked up one time. The rearrangement joins TRBV5-1 to TRBJ2-3; 7 positions match TRBD1. Germline lookup yields CDR1 SGHRS and CDR2 YFSETQ. This CDR3 has 14 amino acids. V was clipped by 7 bases and J by 2 bases; unmatched bases: 7. The CDR3 DNA follows: TGCGCCAGCCGACAGGGTACCCACACAGATACGCAGTATTTT. Protein sequence: CASRQGTHTDTQYF.

The rearrangement joins TRBV5-1 to TRBJ1-6; no reliable D call. Germline-derived CDR1 and CDR2 are SGHRS and YFSETQ. V lost 3 bases to trimming and J lost 4 bases, with 8 bases between them. The CDR3 has 14 amino acids. CDR3 residues: CASSSSYYNSPLHF. The DNA for the CDR3 is TGCGCCAGCAGCTCCAGTTATTATAATTCACCCCTCCACTTT.

This chain uses TRBV7-2 with TRBJ2-2; D is uncertain. The CDR3 totals 13 residues. Germline V lookup: CDR1 SGHTA, CDR2 FQGNSA. V was shortened by 4 bases and J by 4 bases, with 7 bases between the two germline ends. The CDR3 coding sequence is TGTGCCAGCAGCTCCATCAGCACCGGGGAGCTGTTTTTT. Translated: CASSSISTGELFF.

The rearrangement uses TRBV5-1 and TRBJ1-4, with a weak D call TRBD1 (6 bases). This CDR3 contains 12 residues. CDR1 and CDR2 from the germline V gene are SGHRS and YFSETQ. The CDR3: CPVPGGQEKLFF. The CDR3, as DNA: TGCCCAGTCCCCGGGGGGCAAGAAAAACTGTTTTTT.

CDR3 residues: CAISERGGTVYNEQFF. The CDR3 bases are TGTGCCATCAGTGAGCGGGGGGGGACGGTCTACAATGAGCAGTTCTTC. This chain uses TRBV10-3 with TRBJ2-1, with 8 bases fitting TRBD2. The CDR3 has 16 residues. V trimming: 2 bases; J trimming: 3 bases; junction bases outside the gene matches: 6. Germline V gene data show CDR1 as ENHRY and CDR2 as SYGVKD.

The V call is TRBV6-6, the J call TRBJ2-5; D remains unclear. V was pared by 0 bases and J by 3 bases, with 14 bases between. Germline CDR1 reads MNHNY; CDR2 reads SVGAGI (reference sequence). The CDR3 covers 16 residues. CDR3 amino acids: CASSYSILDPKETQYF. In DNA form, the CDR3 reads TGTGCCAGCAGTTACTCGATCCTAGATCCCAAAGAGACCCAGTACTTC.

The chain is built from TRBV19 and TRBJ2-5, with D perhaps matching TRBD1 (7 bases). The CDR3 contains 15 residues. Looked up from germline, CDR1 is LNHDA and CDR2 is SQIVND (reference sequence). Trimming left V 5 bases short and J 1 base short, with 14 bases between. DNA for the CDR3: TGTGCCAGTAGTTCAGGAGGGACAGTCCAAGAGACCCAGTACTTC. Its protein product is CASSSGGTVQETQYF.

This chain links TRBV28 with TRBJ1-2; D perhaps matches TRBD1 (6 bases). The CDR3 is 14 amino acids. CDR1 and CDR2 from the germline V gene are MDHEN and SYDVKM. The V gene lost 5 bases and the J gene lost 4 bases, with 14 bases spanning the gap. The CDR3 protein is CASSLGGRGYGYTF. The CDR3, as DNA: TGTGCCAGCAGTCTAGGAGGCAGGGGCTATGGCTACACCTTC.

The chain joins TRBV28 to TRBJ2-3; 7 bases are a match to TRBD1. CDR3 length: 14 amino acids. V shed 6 bases, J shed 3 bases, and the junction held 6 bases outside the gene matches. The germline CDR1 and CDR2 sequences are MDHEN and SYDVKM. The CDR3 protein is CASSATGLTDTQYF. CDR3 in DNA: TGTGCCAGCAGCGCGACAGGGTTGACAGATACGCAGTATTTT.

This clone showed up just a few times. The J gene is TRBJ2-4, the V gene TRBV7-9, with TRBD1 matching 8 bases. This CDR3 is 13 amino acids long. The junction had 3 bases not matched to a gene; V was cut back by 4 bases and J by 7 bases. CDR1 and CDR2 from the germline V gene are SEHNR and FQNEAQ (reference sequence). In DNA form, the CDR3 reads TGTGCCAGCAGCTCCCGACAGGGGAACATTCAGTACTTC. Translation gives CASSSRQGNIQYF.

This chain connects TRBV9 to TRBJ2-7; D is unclear. The CDR3 runs 17 residues. Trimming cost V 0 bases and J 3 bases, with 19 bases left between them. CDR1 and CDR2 from the germline V gene are SGDLS and YYNGEE. This CDR3 is CASSVAPGTPEDYEQYF. DNA of the CDR3: TGTGCCAGCAGCGTAGCCCCGGGTACCCCTGAAGACTACGAGCAGTACTTC.

The chain recombines TRBV5-1 with TRBJ2-2, with TRBD1 matching over 7 bases. CDR1 is SGHRS, CDR2 YFSETQ, per germline. V was clipped by 3 bases and J by 6 bases; unmatched bases: 8. The CDR3 contains 15 residues. CDR3 sequence: CASSWTRQGSGELFF. CDR3 in DNA: TGCGCCAGCAGCTGGACCAGACAGGGCTCCGGGGAGCTGTTTTTT.

The J gene is TRBJ2-3, the V gene TRBV6-5; perhaps TRBD2 as D (6 bases). Germline-derived CDR1 and CDR2 are MNHEY and SVGAGI. With 6 bases removed from V and 0 bases from J, the gap between germline ends came to 10 bases. This CDR3 is built from 14 residues. The CDR3 region has the DNA TGTGCCAGCAGATTAGCGGTGAGCACAGATACGCAGTATTTT. Its protein is CASRLAVSTDTQYF.

J is TRBJ2-1 and V is TRBV21-1; TRBD2, the table's D call, was not compared with the DNA. TRBV21-1 is classified as a pseudogene. The CDR3 spans 17 residues. The CDR3 coding sequence is TGTGCCAGCAGCAACGGGACTAGCGGGAGGCGTTACAATGAGCAGTTCTTC. This translates into CASSNGTSGRRYNEQFF.

V and J are TRBV15 and TRBJ1-4; 11 bases map to TRBD1. This CDR3 has 16 residues. Per germline, CDR1 LNHNV and CDR2 YYDKDF (reference sequence). V gave up 1 base and J gave up 7 bases; unmatched junction bases: 5. The DNA of the CDR3 is TGTGCCACCAGCAGAGCACTTGGGACAGGGGGTGAAAAACTGTTTTTT. It codes for CATSRALGTGGEKLFF.